One and the same sample provided the 7 T cell receptor beta chains below, sequenced in a study of cytotoxic CD8 clonotypes in ibrutinib-treated CLL. Assay: immunoSEQ multiplex PCR; the TCRdb copy retains only in-frame clones and omits some. The repertoire holds more than 200,000 clones, with 70% as singletons. The sequences come from PBMCs, collected after 24 months of ibrutinib treatment. These receptors all come from a human donor with chronic lymphocytic leukemia.

The V call is TRBV7-3, the J call TRBJ2-1, with no clear D. Germline assignment: CDR1 SGHTA and CDR2 FQGTGA. CDR3 size: 13 residues. V was clipped by 1 base and J by 9 bases, with 10 bases between them. CDR3 protein: CASSLRWLSEQFF. The CDR3 coding sequence is TGTGCCAGCAGCTTAAGGTGGCTGTCTGAGCAGTTCTTC.

The rearrangement joins TRBV28 to TRBJ2-1; TRBD1 matches at 10 bases. This CDR3 region has 15 residues. Germline assignment: CDR1 MDHEN and CDR2 SYDVKM. V shed 2 bases, J shed 4 bases, and the junction held 2 bases outside the gene matches. The CDR3, as DNA: TGTGCCAGCAGTTTACTGGACAGGGGGTACAATGAGCAGTTCTTC. Translating gives CASSLLDRGYNEQFF.

This chain joins TRBV9 and TRBJ2-7; D unclear. The CDR3 is 14 amino acids. V was cut by 0 bases and J by 1 base, with 8 bases left in between. Germline lookup yields CDR1 SGDLS and CDR2 YYNGEE. CDR3 sequence reads: CASSVAAQSYEQYF. The CDR3 nucleotides are TGTGCCAGCAGCGTAGCAGCTCAGTCCTACGAGCAGTACTTC.

The CDR3 reads CASSQIEQFF. CDR3 in DNA: TGTGCCAGCAGCCAGATTGAGCAGTTCTTC. The J gene is TRBJ2-1, the V gene TRBV7-9; D not resolved. Trimming cost V 5 bases and J 9 bases, with 5 bases left between them. Germline CDR1 and CDR2: SEHNR and FQNEAQ (reference sequence). The length of the CDR3 is 10 residues.

V is TRBV30 and J is TRBJ1-1; D not certain. CDR3 size: 13 residues. The V and J ends lost 3 bases and 0 bases respectively, with 8 bases between them. CDR1 GTSNPN and CDR2 SVGIG come from the germline V gene (reference sequence). CDR3: CAWSGRMNTEAFF. In DNA form, the CDR3 reads TGTGCCTGGAGCGGCAGAATGAACACTGAAGCTTTCTTT.

This clone turned up a few times. The J gene is TRBJ2-1, the V gene TRBV5-6; 9 nucleotides agree with TRBD1. Germline CDR1 and CDR2: SGHDT and YYEEEE. With V trimmed by 5 bases and J by 9 bases, 6 bases remained unmatched. The CDR3 consists of 13 residues. The CDR3 loop is CASSPGTGSEQFF. Written as DNA, the CDR3 is TGTGCCAGCAGTCCCGGGACAGGGAGTGAGCAGTTCTTC.

This clone was seen just once. The V gene is TRBV30, the J gene TRBJ2-1; 10 bases are shared with TRBD2. Germline V lookup: CDR1 GTSNPN, CDR2 SVGIG (reference sequence). V lost 0 bases to trimming and J lost 0 bases; unmatched junction nucleotides: 11. The CDR3 runs 19 residues. CDR3 region: CAWSVSRTSGISSYNEQFF. CDR3 DNA sequence: TGTGCCTGGAGTGTATCGAGGACTAGCGGAATTAGCTCCTACAATGAGCAGTTCTTC.